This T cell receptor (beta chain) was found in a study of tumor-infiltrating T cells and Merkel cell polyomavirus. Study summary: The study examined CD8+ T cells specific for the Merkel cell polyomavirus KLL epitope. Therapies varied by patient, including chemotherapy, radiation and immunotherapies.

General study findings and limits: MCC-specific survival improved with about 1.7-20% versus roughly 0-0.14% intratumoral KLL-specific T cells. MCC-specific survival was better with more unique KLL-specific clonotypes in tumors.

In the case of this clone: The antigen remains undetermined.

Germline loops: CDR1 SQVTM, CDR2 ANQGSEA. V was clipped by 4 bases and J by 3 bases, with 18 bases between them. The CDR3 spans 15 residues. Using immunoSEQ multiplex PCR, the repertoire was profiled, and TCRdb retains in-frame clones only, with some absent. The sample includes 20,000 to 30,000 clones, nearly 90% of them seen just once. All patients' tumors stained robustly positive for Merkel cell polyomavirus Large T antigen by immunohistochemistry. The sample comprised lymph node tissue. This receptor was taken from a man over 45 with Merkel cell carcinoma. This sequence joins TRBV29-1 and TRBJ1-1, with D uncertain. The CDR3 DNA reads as TGCAGCGTTGGAGACCAAACCCTATTGTACACTGAAGCTTTCTTT. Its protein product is CSVGDQTLLYTEAFF.